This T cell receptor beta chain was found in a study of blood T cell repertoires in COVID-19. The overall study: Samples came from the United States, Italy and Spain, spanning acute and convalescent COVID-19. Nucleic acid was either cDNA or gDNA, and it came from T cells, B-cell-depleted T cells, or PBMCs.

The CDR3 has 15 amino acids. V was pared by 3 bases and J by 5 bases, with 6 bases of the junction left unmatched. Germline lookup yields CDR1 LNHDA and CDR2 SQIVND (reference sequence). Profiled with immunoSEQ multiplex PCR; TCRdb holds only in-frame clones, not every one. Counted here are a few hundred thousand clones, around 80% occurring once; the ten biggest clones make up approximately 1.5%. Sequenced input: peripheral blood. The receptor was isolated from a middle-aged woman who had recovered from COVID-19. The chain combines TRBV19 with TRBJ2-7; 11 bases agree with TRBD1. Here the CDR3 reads CASSITGTGGHEQYF. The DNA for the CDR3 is TGTGCCAGTAGTATCACCGGGACAGGGGGTCACGAGCAGTACTTC.